This section outlines one T cell receptor beta chain sequence together with its context. The data were taken from a study of shared clonotypes between healthy human individuals. Germline V gene lookup returns CDR1 MNHEY and CDR2 SVGAGI. The V gene lost 6 bases and the J gene lost 6 bases, with 15 bases spanning the gap. The CDR3 runs 13 residues. Using immunoSEQ multiplex PCR, the repertoire was profiled, and TCRdb retains in-frame clones only, with some absent. The table lists some 2,500,000 clones, approximately 93% of them singletons. Source material: naive CD4+ T cells from PBMCs. As for subset: CD45RA+ positively selected. This chain joins TRBV6-5 and TRBJ2-7; TRBD1 might be the D (5 bases). The receptor was isolated from a man younger than 35 in good health. Some clones in this sample may be carry-over from other donors' samples. The chain's CDR3 is CASSPDSYGEQYF. CDR3 nucleotides: TGTGCCAGCAGCCCCGACAGTTACGGCGAGCAGTACTTC.